These 27 T cell receptor beta chains were all obtained from the same sample, sequenced in a study of OX40 agonist ivuxolimab in advanced cancers. Libraries were prepared by immunoSEQ multiplex PCR; TCRdb keeps only in-frame clonotypes and omits some of them. The table shows over 55,000 clones, with roughly 88% occurring only once. The source was CD4+ or CD8+ T cells sorted from blood, collected in a trial of the OX40 agonist ivuxolimab. Receptors were obtained from an adult with an advanced solid tumor such as melanoma, head and neck, liver or kidney cancer.

This chain links TRBV4-1 with TRBJ2-5; 7 bases are shared with TRBD1. The CDR3 has 15 residues. The V gene's germline CDR1 is MGHRA and CDR2 YSYEKL. The junction had 6 bases not matched to a gene; V was cut back by 2 bases and J by 3 bases. CDR3 region: CASSQTTGWEETQYF. In DNA, the CDR3 is TGCGCCAGCAGCCAAACGACAGGGTGGGAAGAGACCCAGTACTTC.

In this sample, this clone is medium-sized. The rearrangement links TRBV6-1 to TRBJ2-1; 9 bases match TRBD2. CDR1 is MNHNS and CDR2 is SASEGT in the germline V gene. The V segment lost 8 bases and the J segment 4 bases; nucleotides outside the gene matches: 9. CDR3 length equals 15 residues. CDR3 DNA sequence: TGTGCCAGCGTCTTTGCTAGCGGGGAGTACAATGAGCAGTTCTTC. Translated, it gives CASVFASGEYNEQFF.

The chain is built from TRBV28 and TRBJ1-2; 7 positions agree with TRBD1. CDR3 length: 13 residues. Germline-derived CDR1 and CDR2 are MDHEN and SYDVKM. J was trimmed by 3 bases and V by 6 bases; bases with no gene match: 4. The CDR3 DNA reads as TGTGCCAGCAGATTAACAGGGGACTATGGCTACACCTTC. The encoded protein is CASRLTGDYGYTF.

V gene TRBV29-1 combines with J gene TRBJ2-3, with unresolved D. Germline V CDR1 and CDR2: SQVTM, ANQGSEA. Trimming shortened V by 7 bases and J by 0 bases, and 8 bases separated the two germline ends. The CDR3 has 12 amino acids. This CDR3 reads CSARTSTDTQYF. The CDR3 DNA follows: TGCAGCGCCCGGACCAGCACAGATACGCAGTATTTT.

The chain couples TRBV7-2 to TRBJ2-2; tentatively, D is TRBD1 (6 bases). Germline loops: CDR1 SGHTA, CDR2 FQGNSA. Trimming took 5 bases from V and 4 from J, leaving 20 bases between them. This CDR3 has 17 amino acids. The CDR3 DNA sequence: TGTGCCAGCAGCCCAGGGGTTCGGGGAGTTGGCACCGGGGAGCTGTTTTTT. Its translation: CASSPGVRGVGTGELFF. Variable domain in full (rest from reference TRBV7-2 and TRBJ2-2): GAGVSQSPSNKVTEKGKDVELRCDPISGHTALYWYRQSLGQGLEFLIYFQGNSAPDKSGLPSDRFSAERTGGSVSTLTIQRTQQEDSAVYLCASSPGVRGVGTGELFFGEGSRLTVL.

The chain uses TRBV14 and TRBJ1-1, with unresolved D. CDR1 SGHDN and CDR2 FVKESK come from the germline V gene. Deletions cut 1 base from V and 4 bases from J, with 7 bases between. CDR3 size: 13 residues. CDR3 in DNA: TGTGCCAGCAGCCAAGGCTTGTCCACTGAAGCTTTCTTT. As protein: CASSQGLSTEAFF. The full variable domain, its missing parts supplied by reference TRBV14 and TRBJ1-1, is EAGVTQFPSHSVIEKGQTVTLRCDPISGHDNLYWYRRVMGKEIKFLLHFVKESKQDESGMPNNRFLAERTGGTYSTLKVQPAELEDSGVYFCASSQGLSTEAFFGQGTRLTVV.

CDR3 sequence (DNA): TGTGCCAGCAGCGTCGACAGGGGAGGCACTGAAGCTTTCTTT. Protein: CASSVDRGGTEAFF. The chain recombines TRBV9 with TRBJ1-1; 8 positions agree with TRBD1. Germline V gene sequence: CDR1 SGDLS, CDR2 YYNGEE. With V trimmed by 2 bases and J by 4 bases, 4 bases remained unmatched. The CDR3 loop spans 14 amino acids.

This clone was observed a handful of times. The genes are TRBV19 and TRBJ1-2, with TRBD1 as a possible D gene (5 bases). CDR3 size: 12 residues. From germline, CDR1 is LNHDA and CDR2 SQIVND (reference sequence). V was clipped by 5 bases and J by 5 bases, with 9 bases between them. CDR3 in amino acids: CASSPDTYGYTF. CDR3 in DNA: TGTGCCAGTAGTCCGGACACTTATGGCTACACCTTC. Looking up the rest from reference TRBV19 and TRBJ1-2 gives the full variable domain: DGGITQSPKYLFRKEGQNVTLSCEQNLNHDAMYWYRQDPGQGLRLIYYSQIVNDFQKGDIAEGYSVSREKKESFPLTVTSAQKNPTAFYLCASSPDTYGYTFGSGTRLTVV.

The chain uses TRBV19 and TRBJ1-5, with no clear D. Germline V CDR1 and CDR2: LNHDA, SQIVND (reference sequence). Trimming pared 6 bases from V and 7 bases from J, leaving 22 bases between. The CDR3 runs to 16 residues. The CDR3 DNA reads as TGTGCCAGTAGCCGCGCCCTCGGGCCCCTTCGACAGCCCCAGCATTTT. As protein: CASSRALGPLRQPQHF. Full variable domain (missing parts from reference TRBV19 and TRBJ1-5): DGGITQSPKYLFRKEGQNVTLSCEQNLNHDAMYWYRQDPGQGLRLIYYSQIVNDFQKGDIAEGYSVSREKKESFPLTVTSAQKNPTAFYLCASSRALGPLRQPQHFGDGTRLSIL.

The chain couples TRBV19 to TRBJ1-5; weak D call: TRBD1 (5 bases). Trimming took 3 bases from V and 5 from J, leaving 17 bases between them. The CDR3 contains 16 residues. CDR1 and CDR2 from the germline V gene are LNHDA and SQIVND (reference sequence). CDR3 DNA: TGTGCCAGTAGTATGATTTCTCCCAGGGTGCATCAGCCCCAGCATTTT. It specifies CASSMISPRVHQPQHF.

V usage is TRBV2 and J usage is TRBJ1-1; TRBD1 aligns across 8 bases. Germline CDR1 is SNHLY and CDR2 is FYNNEI. Germline trimming cut 6 bases from V and 4 bases from J; bases unmatched to any gene: 7. The CDR3 loop spans 14 amino acids. The CDR3 here is CASRLTGDGTEAFF. DNA of the CDR3: TGTGCCAGCAGACTGACAGGGGATGGCACTGAAGCTTTCTTT. The full variable domain, its missing parts supplied by reference TRBV2 and TRBJ1-1, is EPEVTQTPSHQVTQMGQEVILRCVPISNHLYFYWYRQILGQKVEFLVSFYNNEISEKSEIFDDQFSVERPDGSNFTLKIRSTKLEDSAMYFCASRLTGDGTEAFFGQGTRLTVV.

This chain connects TRBV11-2 to TRBJ2-2; 9 positions match TRBD1. Germline CDR1 SGHAT, CDR2 FQNNGV. V gave up 1 base and J gave up 2 bases; unmatched junction bases: 11. This CDR3 comprises 19 residues. The chain's CDR3 is CASSLAGDRASRNTGELFF. The CDR3 DNA reads as TGTGCCAGCAGCTTAGCGGGGGACAGGGCCAGCAGAAACACCGGGGAGCTGTTTTTT. Variable domain in full (rest from reference TRBV11-2 and TRBJ2-2): EAGVAQSPRYKIIEKRQSVAFWCNPISGHATLYWYQQILGQGPKLLIQFQNNGVVDDSQLPKDRFSAERLKGVDSTLKIQPAKLEDSAVYLCASSLAGDRASRNTGELFFGEGSRLTVL.

The J gene is TRBJ2-7, the V gene TRBV5-1; 15 nucleotides agree with TRBD2. This CDR3 spans 20 amino acids. CDR1 SGHRS and CDR2 YFSETQ come from the germline V gene. J gave up 0 bases and V 4 bases, and 14 bases lay outside the gene matches. The CDR3 DNA reads TGCGCCAGCAGCCCCGCTGGGGGACTAGCGGGGGGTACTAGCTCCTACGAGCAGTACGTC. Residues: CASSPAGGLAGGTSSYEQYV.

The gene calls are TRBV18 and TRBJ2-3, with 9 bases matching TRBD2. The CDR3 sequence is 16 residues long. Germline V lookup: CDR1 KGHSH, CDR2 LQKENI. The V and J ends lost 3 bases and 6 bases, in that order; junction bases with no gene match: 10. The CDR3 here is CASSPSGTSWSDTQYF. The CDR3 DNA reads as TGTGCCAGCTCACCTTCCGGGACTAGCTGGTCGGATACGCAGTATTTT.

This chain connects TRBV2 to TRBJ2-7; no reliable D call. CDR1 and CDR2 from the germline V gene are SNHLY and FYNNEI. The CDR3 spans 12 residues. The V gene lost 8 bases and the J gene lost 0 bases, with 8 bases spanning the gap. The CDR3 protein is CASYQTSYEQYV. CDR3 bases: TGTGCCAGCTATCAAACCTCCTACGAGCAGTACGTC.

This clone was counted between two and nine times. The chain carries TRBV5-1 and TRBJ1-1; no clear D. The CDR3 totals 14 residues. Between the trimmed V and J ends, which lost 4 bases and 7 bases, there was a span of 17 bases. Germline-derived CDR1 and CDR2 are SGHRS and YFSETQ. CDR3 in DNA: TGCGCCAGCAGCCTTCACGGATCCGGGGTTGAAGCTTTCTTT. Its translation: CASSLHGSGVEAFF.

The chain employs TRBV7-8 and TRBJ2-7; D is unclear. The germline gives CDR1 SGHVS, CDR2 FQNEAQ. V lost 6 bases, J lost 4 bases, and 7 bases lay in between. The CDR3 is 11 residues long. This CDR3 reads CASSSNYEQYF. CDR3 bases: TGTGCCAGCAGTTCGAATTACGAGCAGTACTTC.

This CDR3 reads CASSFVANSYNEQFF. CDR3 nucleotides: TGTGCCAGCAGTTTTGTCGCTAACTCCTACAATGAGCAGTTCTTC. V and J are TRBV27 and TRBJ2-1; no clear D gene. The CDR3 sequence is 15 residues long. Deletions cut 3 bases from V and 0 bases from J, with 9 bases between. Looked up from germline, CDR1 is MNHEY and CDR2 is SMNVEV (reference sequence).

This clone has just one count. This chain joins TRBV5-1 and TRBJ2-7; D is perhaps TRBD1 (6 bases). The CDR3 runs 16 residues. CDR1 SGHRS and CDR2 YFSETQ come from the germline V gene. V lost 3 bases to trimming and J lost 0 bases, with 16 bases between them. CDR3 nucleotide sequence: TGCGCCAGCAGCTCAACGGGGACACGGAGCTCCTACGAGCAGTACTTC. Protein sequence: CASSSTGTRSSYEQYF.

This clone is large. The chain employs TRBV6-4 and TRBJ1-5; no definite D call. This CDR3 has 15 amino acids. From germline, CDR1 is MRHNA and CDR2 SNTAGT. V lost 0 bases and J 0 bases, leaving 6 bases between the germline ends. CDR3: CASSDSVDSNQPQHF. CDR3 DNA: TGTGCCAGCAGTGACTCGGTGGATAGCAATCAGCCCCAGCATTTT.

The chain joins TRBV23-1 to TRBJ2-2; D gene unclear. TRBV23-1 is flagged as an ORF with uncertain function. The CDR3 runs 16 residues. Trimming removed 6 bases at V and 0 bases at J, with 14 bases between. The CDR3 DNA sequence: TGCGCCAGCAGCTGGACGAACATTCCGAACACCGGGGAGCTGTTTTTT. As protein: CASSWTNIPNTGELFF.

This chain links TRBV30 with TRBJ2-7, with 8 positions matching TRBD2. Losses at the gene ends were 0 bases for V and 3 bases for J; bases not matched to a gene: 1. The CDR3 totals 13 residues. The germline gives CDR1 GTSNPN, CDR2 SVGIG (reference sequence). The CDR3 sequence is CAWSVAGDYEQYF. The CDR3, as DNA: TGTGCCTGGAGTGTAGCGGGGGACTACGAGCAGTACTTC. Together with reference TRBV30 and TRBJ2-7, the CDR3 gives the full variable domain: SQTIHQWPATLVQPVGSPLSLECTVEGTSNPNLYWYRQAAGRGLQLLFYSVGIGQISSEVPQNLSASRPQDRQFILSSKKLLLSDSGFYLCAWSVAGDYEQYFGPGTRLTVT.

This chain joins TRBV30 and TRBJ1-2, with D unresolved. The length of the CDR3 is 17 residues. Between the trimmed V and J ends, which lost 0 bases and 3 bases, there was a span of 20 bases. CDR1 GTSNPN and CDR2 SVGIG come from the germline V gene (reference sequence). The CDR3 region has the DNA TGTGCCTGGAGTGTACTTGGCAGTGAATTGTTTTACTATGGCTACACCTTC. The encoded protein is CAWSVLGSELFYYGYTF.

The chain links TRBV5-6 to TRBJ2-2; possible D gene TRBD2, 6 bases. Germline-derived CDR1 and CDR2 are SGHDT and YYEEEE. The CDR3 spans 14 residues. V was shortened by 4 bases and J by 4 bases, with 11 bases between the two germline ends. In DNA form, the CDR3 reads TGTGCCAGCAGCGCGGGGTTAGGCACCGGGGAGCTGTTTTTT. This gives the protein CASSAGLGTGELFF.

This clone was seen just once. The chain recombines TRBV29-1 with TRBJ2-2; 10 bases are a match to TRBD1. The CDR3 runs 14 residues. Germline loops: CDR1 SQVTM, CDR2 ANQGSEA. With V trimmed by 4 bases and J by 5 bases, 4 bases remained unmatched. DNA for the CDR3: TGCAGCGTTGCGCGGACAGGGGGAACCGGGGAGCTGTTTTTT. Protein: CSVARTGGTGELFF.

The gene calls are TRBV27 and TRBJ2-6; D possibly corresponds to TRBD1 (6 bases). The CDR3 consists of 20 residues. Germline V lookup: CDR1 MNHEY, CDR2 SMNVEV (reference sequence). V was shortened by 1 base and J by 0 bases, with 19 bases between the two germline ends. This CDR3 is CASSLFSGVSFSSGANVLTF. Here the CDR3 DNA reads TGTGCCAGCAGTTTATTTTCAGGGGTTTCCTTTAGCTCTGGGGCCAACGTCCTGACTTTC.

This chain uses TRBV9 with TRBJ2-1, with TRBD2 matching 11 bases. CDR3 length equals 17 residues. Trimming took 3 bases from V and 5 from J; bases not matched to a gene: 10. Germline CDR1 SGDLS, CDR2 YYNGEE. CDR3 amino acids: CASSARGLAGGHNEQFF. The CDR3 bases are TGTGCCAGCAGCGCCCGGGGGCTAGCGGGAGGCCACAATGAGCAGTTCTTC.